This T cell receptor (beta chain) came from a study of blood T cell repertoires in COVID-19. On the study more broadly: Material from acute and convalescent COVID-19 was sourced from the United States, Italy and Spain. T cells, B-cell-depleted T cells, or PBMCs supplied cDNA or gDNA.

The germline gives CDR1 MNHEY, CDR2 SVGAGI. Trimming took 0 bases from V and 2 from J; bases not matched to a gene: 0. The CDR3 spans 16 residues. Original handling: Researchers report that nucleated cell counts were estimated from reference gene primer amplification. Sequenced by immunoSEQ multiplex PCR; TCRdb stores in-frame clones only, minus some. V and J calls and clone size come straight from that table; D and trimming were deduced from the DNA. The sample lists under 300,000 clones, more than 75% occurring once. The J gene is TRBJ1-3, the V gene TRBV6-5; TRBD1 matches at 11 bases. The sequence derives from a woman aged 40 to 50 who had recovered from COVID-19. The sample comprised peripheral blood. In DNA form, the CDR3 reads TGTGCCAGCAGTTACTCGGGACAGGGGGCTGGAAACACCATATATTTT. As protein: CASSYSGQGAGNTIYF.